This T cell receptor (beta chain) came from a study of early T cells in non-severe SARS-CoV-2 infection. In the study overall: Sequencing of unsorted whole blood was done on bulk RNA, leaving chains unpaired. Whole-study results and caveats: The matching step, a VDJdb search, favored anti-spike CD8 responses and missed private and CD4 specificities.

This clonotype was seen a handful of times. Its antigen is not identified. TCRdb used MiXCR to reprocess the 5' RACE reads, holding one entry per CDR3 protein. Of about 62,000 distinct CDR3 sequences in the sample, almost 9.5% were seen once. Germline CDR1 reads ENHRY; CDR2 reads SYGVKD. V lost 0 bases to trimming and J lost 5 bases; unmatched junction nucleotides: 10. The CDR3 contains 17 residues. This clonotype was sampled from an adult who was a healthcare worker with PCR-confirmed SARS-CoV-2 infection or an uninfected control (not recorded which). The chain couples TRBV10-3 to TRBJ1-1; TRBD1 agrees at 9 bases. Material for sequencing was whole blood. In nucleotides, the CDR3 is TGTGCCATCAGTGAGTCTCCCGTAACAGGGGGCTTTACTGAAGCTTTCTTT. This codes for CAISESPVTGGFTEAFF.